The 16 T cell receptor beta chains below come from one sample, sequenced in a study of blood T cell repertoires in COVID-19. Sequencing was performed with immunoSEQ multiplex PCR; in TCRdb, only in-frame clones are kept and a portion is missing. The sample contains about 140,000 clones, about four fifths of which appear only once. The source material was peripheral blood. Receptors were obtained from a man aged 30 to 45 with COVID-19, enrolled during active disease.

There are a few counts of this clone. The chain couples TRBV14 to TRBJ1-6, with D unresolved. The V and J ends lost 8 bases and 0 bases respectively, with 8 bases between them. In germline, CDR1 is SGHDN, CDR2 FVKESK. The CDR3 runs 14 residues. CDR3 region: CASRMSSYNSPLHF. CDR3 nucleotides: TGTGCCAGCCGCATGAGCTCCTATAATTCACCCCTCCACTTT.

This clone is a singleton in its sample. The rearrangement links TRBV4-3 to TRBJ2-3; D perhaps matches TRBD2 (6 bases). Germline V gene sequence: CDR1 LGHNA, CDR2 YSLEER. V was shortened by 0 bases and J by 4 bases, with 17 bases between the two germline ends. The CDR3 length is 17 residues. The CDR3 region is CASSQDRLATVPDTQYF. The CDR3 DNA follows: TGCGCCAGCAGCCAAGATAGGCTAGCGACAGTCCCAGATACGCAGTATTTT.

This chain connects TRBV7-8 to TRBJ2-1; 9 bases are a match to TRBD2. Looked up from germline, CDR1 is SGHVS and CDR2 is FQNEAQ. Trimming cost V 5 bases and J 4 bases; bases outside gene matches: 9. CDR3 size: 16 residues. Here the CDR3 DNA reads TGTGCCAGCAGCAAGGGACTTAGCGGGAGTTACAATGAGCAGTTCTTC. It is translated as CASSKGLSGSYNEQFF.

For this clone: Distinct nucleotide sequences in the sample also encode this CDR3. The gene calls are TRBV28 and TRBJ2-3; TRBD2 matches at 7 bases. The CDR3 is 15 amino acids. Germline CDR1 MDHEN, CDR2 SYDVKM. The junction had 6 bases not matched to a gene; V was cut back by 5 bases and J by 1 base. The CDR3: CASSPKRGRTDTQYF. CDR3 DNA sequence: TGTGCCAGCAGTCCGAAGCGGGGTCGCACAGATACGCAGTATTTT.

This clone was seen just once. The gene calls are TRBV4-1 and TRBJ1-5; 7 nucleotides line up with TRBD1. CDR3 length: 17 residues. The germline CDR1 and CDR2 sequences are MGHRA and YSYEKL. The trim removed 1 base at V and 1 base at J, leaving 7 bases unmatched. In DNA form, the CDR3 reads TGCGCCAGCAGCCAAGCGTCAGGGGGACGAAGCAATCAGCCCCAGCATTTT. It yields the protein CASSQASGGRSNQPQHF.

This clone has just a few counts. The V gene is TRBV6-2 or TRBV6-3, the J gene TRBJ2-3; possibly TRBD2 for D (5 bases). This CDR3 region has 15 residues. Germline-derived CDR1 and CDR2 are MNHEY and SVGEGT. Trimming shortened V by 5 bases and J by 2 bases, and 14 bases separated the two germline ends. CDR3: CASSRWPGVTDTQYF. The CDR3 coding sequence is TGTGCCAGCAGTCGATGGCCCGGGGTCACAGATACGCAGTATTTT.

The V gene is TRBV6-5, the J gene TRBJ1-4; TRBD1 agrees at 9 bases. J was trimmed by 4 bases and V by 5 bases; bases with no gene match: 5. The CDR3 is 15 amino acids. Germline loops: CDR1 MNHEY, CDR2 SVGAGI. The DNA for the CDR3 is TGTGCCAGCAGTCGCCCGGGACAGGGTAATGAAAAACTGTTTTTT. Amino acids: CASSRPGQGNEKLFF.

This clone is a singleton in its sample. The V call is TRBV6-5, the J call TRBJ1-4; 7 nucleotides match TRBD1. Germline V lookup: CDR1 MNHEY, CDR2 SVGAGI. V gave up 6 bases and J gave up 5 bases; unmatched junction bases: 6. The length of the CDR3 is 14 residues. The CDR3 DNA follows: TGTGCCAGCAGGGCGACAGGGTCAAATGAAAAACTGTTTTTT. It translates to CASRATGSNEKLFF.

CDR3 loop: CASKSHGNYGYTF. The CDR3 DNA follows: TGTGCCAGCAAATCTCACGGGAACTATGGCTACACCTTC. This rearrangement joins TRBV28 to TRBJ1-2; D is ambiguous. The CDR3 spans 13 residues. The germline V gene has CDR1 MDHEN and CDR2 SYDVKM. V lost 7 bases and J lost 2, with 11 bases in between.

The V gene is TRBV6-5, the J gene TRBJ2-5; 11 bases agree with TRBD2. CDR1 MNHEY and CDR2 SVGAGI come from the germline V gene. J was trimmed by 5 bases and V by 4 bases; bases with no gene match: 6. This CDR3 is built from 15 residues. The DNA for the CDR3 is TGTGCCAGCAGTTTTAGCGGGAGGGCCACGGAGACCCAGTACTTC. Its translation: CASSFSGRATETQYF.

The chain recombines TRBV5-6 with TRBJ2-7, with 8 bases that match TRBD1. Germline CDR1 and CDR2: SGHDT and YYEEEE. Trimming removed 3 bases from V and 2 bases from J; junction bases left unmatched: 4. The CDR3 runs 14 residues. This chain's CDR3 is CASSSQQGAYEQYF. As DNA, the CDR3 is TGTGCCAGCAGCTCCCAACAGGGGGCCTACGAGCAGTACTTC.

In DNA, the CDR3 is TGTGCCTGGACACCGCGACTAGCGGGGATGGAGACCCAGTACTTC. Protein sequence: CAWTPRLAGMETQYF. The chain links TRBV30 to TRBJ2-5; 11 nucleotides agree with TRBD2. CDR3 size: 15 residues. V lost 4 bases, J lost 5 bases, and 9 bases stayed unmatched. Germline V gives CDR1 GTSNPN, CDR2 SVGIG (reference sequence).

The chain recombines TRBV9 with TRBJ2-3; TRBD2 agrees at 7 bases. Trimming took 4 bases from V and 3 from J; bases not matched to a gene: 11. From germline, CDR1 is SGDLS and CDR2 YYNGEE. This CDR3 contains 16 residues. CDR3 bases: TGTGCCAGCAGCCCGGGGGGATTGGGAAGGACAGATACGCAGTATTTT. Translation gives CASSPGGLGRTDTQYF.

This chain links TRBV11-2 with TRBJ2-2; TRBD2 agrees at 7 bases. The CDR3 loop spans 16 amino acids. CDR1 is SGHAT, CDR2 FQNNGV, per germline. V lost 3 bases, J lost 0 bases, and 4 bases stayed unmatched. CDR3 coding DNA: TGTGCCAGCAGCTTGTCACTAGCGTCGAACACCGGGGAGCTGTTTTTT. Residues: CASSLSLASNTGELFF.

This sequence joins TRBV27 and TRBJ2-5, with 7 bases that match TRBD1. The V segment lost 5 bases and the J segment 5 bases; nucleotides outside the gene matches: 5. The CDR3 spans 13 residues. The germline V gene encodes CDR1 MNHEY and CDR2 SMNVEV (reference sequence). The CDR3 reads CASSRQGGETQYF. The DNA for the CDR3 is TGTGCCAGCAGTCGACAGGGTGGGGAGACCCAGTACTTC.

J is TRBJ2-5 and V is TRBV28; 11 bases map to TRBD2. The CDR3 sequence is 16 residues long. Germline-derived CDR1 and CDR2 are MDHEN and SYDVKM. V shed 5 bases and J 3 bases; nucleotides not matched to a gene: 8. Written as DNA, the CDR3 is TGTGCCAGCAGTAGGGGAGGTAGCGGGAGGGAAGAGACCCAGTACTTC. As protein: CASSRGGSGREETQYF. The full variable domain, completed using reference TRBV28 and TRBJ2-5, is DVKVTQSSRYLVKRTGEKVFLECVQDMDHENMFWYRQDPGLGLRLIYFSYDVKMKEKGDIPEGYSVSREKKERFSLILESASTNQTSMYLCASSRGGSGREETQYFGPGTRLLVL.